This T cell receptor beta chain was profiled in a study of CD4+ T cells in melanoma. General study points: A reported correlation linked neoantigen-specific CD4+ T cells to CD8+, macrophage and B cell function. Neoantigen-specific CD4+ T cells in melanoma reportedly had diverse differentiation states.

This clone showed up just once. Its antigen is unknown. Here immunoSEQ multiplex PCR was the method, and the copy in TCRdb shows in-frame clones only, minus some. The sample records about 10,000 clones, around 78% being singletons. This CDR3 contains 15 residues. The V gene's germline CDR1 is KGHSH and CDR2 LQKENI. The trim removed 4 bases at V and 1 base at J, leaving 3 bases unmatched. The clonotype comes from a human donor with melanoma. The sample was cells from a culture (not recorded whether cultured in vitro). V gene TRBV18 combines with J gene TRBJ1-2; 10 positions agree with TRBD1. CDR3 in DNA: TGTGCCAGCTCACTCCGGGACAGGGGTAACTATGGCTACACCTTC. This gives the protein CASSLRDRGNYGYTF. Full variable domain (outside the CDR3, taken from reference TRBV18 and TRBJ1-2): NAGVMQNPRHLVRRRGQEARLRCSPMKGHSHVYWYRQLPEEGLKFMVYLQKENIIDESGMPKERFSAEFPKEGPSILRIQQVVRGDSAAYFCASSLRDRGNYGYTFGSGTRLTVV.